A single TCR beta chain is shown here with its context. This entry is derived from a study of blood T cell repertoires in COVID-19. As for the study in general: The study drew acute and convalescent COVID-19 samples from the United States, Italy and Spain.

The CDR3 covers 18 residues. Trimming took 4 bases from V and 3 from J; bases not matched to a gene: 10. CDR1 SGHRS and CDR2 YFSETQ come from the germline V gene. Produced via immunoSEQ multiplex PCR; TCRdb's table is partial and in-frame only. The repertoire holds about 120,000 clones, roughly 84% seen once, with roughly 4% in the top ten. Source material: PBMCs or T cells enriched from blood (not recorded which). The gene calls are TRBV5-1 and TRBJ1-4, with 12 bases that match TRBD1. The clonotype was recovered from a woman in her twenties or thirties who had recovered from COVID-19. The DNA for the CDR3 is TGCGCCAGCAGCCAGGGACAGGGGGCGTTGATTGCTAATGAAAAACTGTTTTTT. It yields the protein CASSQGQGALIANEKLFF.